The rows below give T cell receptor beta chains drawn from one sample of a study of cytomegalovirus exposure and HLA in healthy donors. The table came from immunoSEQ multiplex PCR; TCRdb's copy has only in-frame clones and leaves some out. The profile covers about 110,000 clones, with roughly 82% appearing a single time and roughly 3% taken by the ten largest. The material sequenced was PBMCs. These receptors were taken from a male donor in good health and CMV-seropositive. The CDR3 runs from the conserved cysteine through the conserved F or W. A D gene is named only where the DNA matches it firmly. The size field is filled for only some rows; it gives once, few, many or a size class.

V gene: TRBV6-6; D gene: .; clone size: .; J gene: TRBJ2-3; CDR3 DNA: TGTGCCAGCAGGGAACTAGTATATACGCAGTATTTT; CDR3 protein: CASRELVYTQYF
V gene: TRBV5-6; D gene: TRBD1; clone size: .; J gene: TRBJ1-5; CDR3 DNA: TGTGCCAGCAGCCAGGGACAGGGGGCTGGTTATAGCAATCAGCCCCAGCATTTT; CDR3 protein: CASSQGQGAGYSNQPQHF
V gene: TRBV7-6; D gene: TRBD2; clone size: .; J gene: TRBJ2-7; CDR3 DNA: TGTGCCAGCAGCTTCGGGACTAGCGGGGACCTGACCTACGAGCAGTACTTC; CDR3 protein: CASSFGTSGDLTYEQYF
V gene: TRBV4-2; D gene: TRBD2; clone size: .; J gene: TRBJ2-7; CDR3 DNA: TGTGCCAGCAGCCAAGTGGTGGGACTAGCGGGAGGAGACGAGCAGTACTTC; CDR3 protein: CASSQVVGLAGGDEQYF
V gene: TRBV5-4; D gene: .; clone size: .; J gene: TRBJ2-2; CDR3 DNA: TGTGCCAGCACCTTGGCTCAGGCGACGAACACCGGGGAGCTGTTTTTT; CDR3 protein: CASTLAQATNTGELFF
V gene: TRBV6-6; D gene: TRBD1; clone size: .; J gene: TRBJ1-3; CDR3 DNA: TGTGCCAGCAATCCACAGGGGGTGGCTGGAAACACCATATATTTT; CDR3 protein: CASNPQGVAGNTIYF
V gene: TRBV7-9; D gene: .; clone size: .; J gene: TRBJ2-4; CDR3 DNA: TGTGCCAGCAGCTTGGAACCGACAGGAGAAAAAAACATTCAGTACTTC; CDR3 protein: CASSLEPTGEKNIQYF
V gene: TRBV6-5; D gene: .; clone size: few; J gene: TRBJ1-3; CDR3 DNA: TGTGCCAGCAGCCTGGGCGGGTCTGGAAACACCATATATTTT; CDR3 protein: CASSLGGSGNTIYF
V gene: TRBV29-1; D gene: TRBD1; clone size: .; J gene: TRBJ2-7; CDR3 DNA: TGCAGCACCTCGGGACAGTACTCCTACGAGCAGTACTTC; CDR3 protein: CSTSGQYSYEQYF
V gene: TRBV25-1; D gene: .; clone size: .; J gene: TRBJ2-1; CDR3 DNA: TGTGCCAGCCACGACAGTCGGGTCTACAATGAGCAGTTCTTC; CDR3 protein: CASHDSRVYNEQFF
V gene: TRBV7-2; D gene: TRBD2; clone size: .; J gene: TRBJ2-7; CDR3 DNA: TGTGCCAGCAGCCTTGGACTAGCGGGAGGTTACGAGCAGTACTTC; CDR3 protein: CASSLGLAGGYEQYF
V gene: TRBV28; D gene: .; clone size: few; J gene: TRBJ1-5; CDR3 DNA: TGTGCCAGCAGTTTAAACAGGCTTCTCAATCAGCCCCAGCATTTT; CDR3 protein: CASSLNRLLNQPQHF
V gene: TRBV19; D gene: TRBD1; clone size: .; J gene: TRBJ2-3; CDR3 DNA: TGTGCCAGTAGCCTACAGGGGGCTATGGGCACAGATACGCAGTATTTT; CDR3 protein: CASSLQGAMGTDTQYF
V gene: TRBV5-1; D gene: .; clone size: .; J gene: TRBJ2-7; CDR3 DNA: TGCGCCAGCAGCTTAGGAGGACACGAGCAGTACTTC; CDR3 protein: CASSLGGHEQYF
V gene: TRBV7-2; D gene: TRBD1; clone size: .; J gene: TRBJ2-3; CDR3 DNA: TGTGCCAGCACCCCTCGGACCAGGGGGCGACTCGGCACAGATACGCAGTATTTT; CDR3 protein: CASTPRTRGRLGTDTQYF
V gene: TRBV6-5; D gene: TRBD1; clone size: .; J gene: TRBJ1-2; CDR3 DNA: TGTGCCAGCAGTTACTCACTCGACAGGGTTTATGGCTACACCTTC; CDR3 protein: CASSYSLDRVYGYTF
V gene: TRBV4-2; D gene: TRBD2; clone size: .; J gene: TRBJ2-7; CDR3 DNA: TGTGCCAGCAGCCAAGTCCAGGGACTAGCGGTCTCCTACGAGCAGTACTTC; CDR3 protein: CASSQVQGLAVSYEQYF